The clone carrying this TCR beta chain was found many times. As yet, its antigen is unknown. The sample is drawn from a study of molecular identifiers for immune sequencing clone quantification. Points from the study as a whole: Effector cells had over 99% of their molecules in clones above 20 RNA copies, while naive cells had under 1%.

The CDR3 loop spans 16 amino acids. With V trimmed by 0 bases and J by 5 bases, 6 bases remained unmatched. In germline, CDR1 is MNHEY, CDR2 SVGAGI. With listed TCR primers and previously described methods, bulk TCR libraries were prepared. In TCRdb, the PCR reads were re-called with MiXCR into one record per CDR3 protein. The sample shows about 640,000 distinct CDR3 sequences, 15% to 20% of them seen only once. Naive CD8 T cells, phenotype CD8+CD4-CCR7+CD45RA+, were sorted. The chain carries TRBV6-5 and TRBJ2-5; 10 nucleotides line up with TRBD1. Source material: naive CD8+ T cells from blood, with Jurkat cell RNA spiked in. The subset here: FACS-sorted CD8+CD4-CCR7+CD45RA+ naive T cells. This TCR was sampled from a human donor in good health. Some libraries in this study had Jurkat cell RNA spiked in. Written as DNA, the CDR3 is TGTGCCAGCAGTTACTCCCTGACAGGGGGCAGGGAGACCCAGTACTTC. Protein sequence: CASSYSLTGGRETQYF.